This entry concerns a single T cell receptor (beta chain). Other DNA sequences of this sample code for an identical CDR3. How the authors handled the data: From reference gene primer amplification, estimates of nucleated cell counts were derived. The assay was immunoSEQ multiplex PCR, and TCRdb's table has in-frame clones only and misses some. Clonal size and the V and J genes are those of that table, whereas D and trimming came from the DNA. The data show roughly 150,000 clones, with 75% to 80% seen just once and roughly 13% held by the top ten. The length of the CDR3 is 13 residues. Losses at the gene ends were 5 bases for V and 7 bases for J; bases not matched to a gene: 4. Germline V gene lookup returns CDR1 SEHNR and CDR2 FQNEAQ (reference sequence). This sample stems from a study of blood T cell repertoires in COVID-19. Study-level background: The United States, Italy and Spain provided the acute and convalescent COVID-19 samples. The analysed material was cDNA or gDNA that came from T cells, B-cell-depleted T cells, or PBMCs.

V gene TRBV7-9 combines with J gene TRBJ2-1; TRBD1 aligns across 8 bases. The source material was peripheral blood. The sequence was obtained from a woman older than 75 with acute or convalescent COVID-19. The DNA for the CDR3 is TGTGCCAGCAGCCCGGGACAGGTGAATGAGCAGTTCTTC. Its protein is CASSPGQVNEQFF.